The rows below give T cell receptor beta chains drawn from one sample of a study of shared clonotypes between healthy human individuals. Data came from immunoSEQ multiplex PCR; TCRdb stores just in-frame clones and leaves some out. Found here are about 2.1 million clones, over 85% of them singletons; the top ten hold more than 1.5%. Sequencing was performed on naive CD8+ T cells from PBMCs. The receptors originated from a man aged 18-30 years in good health. Some clones in this sample may be carry-over from other donors' samples. CDR3s include the opening cysteine and the closing phenylalanine or tryptophan. The order of the fields is J gene, D gene, V gene, CDR3 protein. A D gene is named only where the DNA matches it firmly.

>TRBJ2-7|.|TRBV7-3
CASSLNYGLAYEQYF
>TRBJ2-1|TRBD2|TRBV11-2
CASSSPIGGGRNYNEQFF
>TRBJ2-2|.|TRBV9
CASSALSGATGELFF
>TRBJ1-1|.|TRBV27
CASSSTNTEAFF
>TRBJ2-7|TRBD2|TRBV7-8
CATGGLAGYLSSYEQYF
>TRBJ2-7|.|TRBV4-3
CASSEGGLGGYEQYF
>TRBJ2-1|TRBD2|TRBV6-4
CASSQRAGVSHNEQFF
>TRBJ2-1|.|TRBV11-2
CASSPTRRSSYNEQFF
>TRBJ2-1|TRBD1|TRBV27
CASSPGTGSHEQFF
>TRBJ2-7|TRBD1|TRBV28
CASSSGTGNYEQYF
>TRBJ1-1|.|TRBV13
CASRTRGAGWVNTEAFF
>TRBJ1-1|TRBD1|TRBV4-1
CASSRMGQRLNTEAFF
>TRBJ1-2|TRBD1|TRBV18
CASSPYRGIIYGYTF
>TRBJ2-1|TRBD2|TRBV27
CASSILAGEYNEQFF
>TRBJ2-3|.|TRBV27
CASSLVYGPTSTDTQYF
>TRBJ2-7|TRBD1|TRBV28
CASSFHGQGYSYEQYF
>TRBJ1-5|.|TRBV19
CASSIRDEYQPQHF
>TRBJ2-2|.|TRBV6-5
CASSPNTGELFF
>TRBJ2-7|.|TRBV4-2
CASSQEPPPGREQYF
>TRBJ1-3|.|TRBV27
CASSPRSSGNTIYF
>TRBJ2-5|.|TRBV5-1
CASSLYGDVTQYF
>TRBJ1-5|.|TRBV28
CASSNSNQPQHF
>TRBJ2-6|.|TRBV4-1
CASSLAPGFGANVLTF
>TRBJ1-2|.|TRBV29-1
CSVRTPGQVYGYTF
>TRBJ2-7|.|TRBV4-3
CASSPIRDNFYEQYF
>TRBJ2-5|.|TRBV7-9
CASSPRTYQETQYF
>TRBJ1-4|TRBD1|TRBV27
CASRGRQGSIEKLFF
>TRBJ2-7|TRBD1|TRBV11-3
CASSLSSRGLTYEQYF
>TRBJ2-2|.|TRBV9
CASSGSGTPGPEGELFF
>TRBJ2-5|.|TRBV28
CASSITGWETQYF
>TRBJ2-7|TRBD2|TRBV27
CASTLAGGPKRIYEQYF
>TRBJ1-5|TRBD1|TRBV6-1
CASRGDRNQPQHF
>TRBJ1-1|.|TRBV11-3
CASSRTPPPTDMNTEAFF
>TRBJ1-5|.|TRBV28
CASSLGTPATLTQHF
>TRBJ2-7|TRBD1|TRBV29-1
CSVEGDRGPEQYF
>TRBJ2-5|.|TRBV11-2
CASSESGTQYF
>TRBJ2-7|TRBD1|TRBV27
CASYDRVNEQYF
>TRBJ2-3|TRBD2|TRBV10-1
CASSASSGSTDTQYF
>TRBJ1-1|.|TRBV25-1
CASSPGLGWGEAFF
>TRBJ2-7|.|TRBV28
CASPPGPNNREGGQYF
>TRBJ1-1|.|TRBV19
CASSIDSLNTEAFF
>TRBJ1-1|TRBD1|TRBV5-8
CASSSGTGWTEAFF
>TRBJ1-1|TRBD1|TRBV4-1
CASSPVDRGSHTEAFF
>TRBJ1-3|TRBD1|TRBV5-1
CASSLGRTGKILEGTIYF
>TRBJ2-6|.|TRBV9
CASSPWAPRGANVLTF
>TRBJ1-1|TRBD1|TRBV4-1
CASRATGVGTEAFF
>TRBJ2-7|.|TRBV6-5
CASGWQGGEQYF
>TRBJ2-1|TRBD1|TRBV15
CATSRVRDRGYNEQFF
>TRBJ2-7|.|TRBV18
CASSPQGPGGEQYF
>TRBJ1-2|.|TRBV28
CASKVAGERLGYTF
>TRBJ2-7|.|TRBV28
CASSPPRNEDEQYF
>TRBJ1-3|.|TRBV28
CASSFVGGISGNTIYF